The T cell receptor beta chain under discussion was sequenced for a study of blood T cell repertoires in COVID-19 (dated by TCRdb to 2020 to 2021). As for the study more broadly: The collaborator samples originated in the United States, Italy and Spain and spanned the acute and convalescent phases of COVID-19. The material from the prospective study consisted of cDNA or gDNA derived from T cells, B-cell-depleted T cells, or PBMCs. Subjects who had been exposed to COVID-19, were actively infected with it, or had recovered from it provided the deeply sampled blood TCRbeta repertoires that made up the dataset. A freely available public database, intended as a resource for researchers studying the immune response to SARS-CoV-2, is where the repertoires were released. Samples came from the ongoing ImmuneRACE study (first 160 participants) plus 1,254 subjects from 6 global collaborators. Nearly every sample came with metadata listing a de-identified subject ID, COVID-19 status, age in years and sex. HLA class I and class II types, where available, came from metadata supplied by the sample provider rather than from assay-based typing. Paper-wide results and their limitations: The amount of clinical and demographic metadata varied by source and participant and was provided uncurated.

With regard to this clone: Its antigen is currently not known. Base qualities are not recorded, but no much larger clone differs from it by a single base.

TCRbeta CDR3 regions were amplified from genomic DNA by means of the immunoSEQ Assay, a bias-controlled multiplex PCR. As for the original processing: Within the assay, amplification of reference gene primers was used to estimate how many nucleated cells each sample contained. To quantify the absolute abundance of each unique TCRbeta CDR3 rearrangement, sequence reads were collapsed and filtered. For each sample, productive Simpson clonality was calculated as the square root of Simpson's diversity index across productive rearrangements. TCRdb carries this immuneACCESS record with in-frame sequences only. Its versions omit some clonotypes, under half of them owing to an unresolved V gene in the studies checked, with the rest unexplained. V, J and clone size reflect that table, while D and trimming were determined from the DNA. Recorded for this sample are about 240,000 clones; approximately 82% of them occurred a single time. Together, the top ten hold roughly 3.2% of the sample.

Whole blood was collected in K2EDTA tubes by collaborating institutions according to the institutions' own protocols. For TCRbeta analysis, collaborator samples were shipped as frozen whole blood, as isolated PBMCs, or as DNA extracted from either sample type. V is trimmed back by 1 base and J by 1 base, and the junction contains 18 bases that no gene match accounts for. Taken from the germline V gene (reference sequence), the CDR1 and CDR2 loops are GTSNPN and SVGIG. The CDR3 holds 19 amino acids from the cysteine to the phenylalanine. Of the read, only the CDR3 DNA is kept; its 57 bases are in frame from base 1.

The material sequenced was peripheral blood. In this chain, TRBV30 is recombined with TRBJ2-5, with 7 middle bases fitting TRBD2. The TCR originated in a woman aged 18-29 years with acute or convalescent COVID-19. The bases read TGTGCCTGGAGTGCTTCAACGCCCTGGGCTAGCGGACTCCAAGAGACCCAGTACTTC. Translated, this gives CAWSASTPWASGLQETQYF.